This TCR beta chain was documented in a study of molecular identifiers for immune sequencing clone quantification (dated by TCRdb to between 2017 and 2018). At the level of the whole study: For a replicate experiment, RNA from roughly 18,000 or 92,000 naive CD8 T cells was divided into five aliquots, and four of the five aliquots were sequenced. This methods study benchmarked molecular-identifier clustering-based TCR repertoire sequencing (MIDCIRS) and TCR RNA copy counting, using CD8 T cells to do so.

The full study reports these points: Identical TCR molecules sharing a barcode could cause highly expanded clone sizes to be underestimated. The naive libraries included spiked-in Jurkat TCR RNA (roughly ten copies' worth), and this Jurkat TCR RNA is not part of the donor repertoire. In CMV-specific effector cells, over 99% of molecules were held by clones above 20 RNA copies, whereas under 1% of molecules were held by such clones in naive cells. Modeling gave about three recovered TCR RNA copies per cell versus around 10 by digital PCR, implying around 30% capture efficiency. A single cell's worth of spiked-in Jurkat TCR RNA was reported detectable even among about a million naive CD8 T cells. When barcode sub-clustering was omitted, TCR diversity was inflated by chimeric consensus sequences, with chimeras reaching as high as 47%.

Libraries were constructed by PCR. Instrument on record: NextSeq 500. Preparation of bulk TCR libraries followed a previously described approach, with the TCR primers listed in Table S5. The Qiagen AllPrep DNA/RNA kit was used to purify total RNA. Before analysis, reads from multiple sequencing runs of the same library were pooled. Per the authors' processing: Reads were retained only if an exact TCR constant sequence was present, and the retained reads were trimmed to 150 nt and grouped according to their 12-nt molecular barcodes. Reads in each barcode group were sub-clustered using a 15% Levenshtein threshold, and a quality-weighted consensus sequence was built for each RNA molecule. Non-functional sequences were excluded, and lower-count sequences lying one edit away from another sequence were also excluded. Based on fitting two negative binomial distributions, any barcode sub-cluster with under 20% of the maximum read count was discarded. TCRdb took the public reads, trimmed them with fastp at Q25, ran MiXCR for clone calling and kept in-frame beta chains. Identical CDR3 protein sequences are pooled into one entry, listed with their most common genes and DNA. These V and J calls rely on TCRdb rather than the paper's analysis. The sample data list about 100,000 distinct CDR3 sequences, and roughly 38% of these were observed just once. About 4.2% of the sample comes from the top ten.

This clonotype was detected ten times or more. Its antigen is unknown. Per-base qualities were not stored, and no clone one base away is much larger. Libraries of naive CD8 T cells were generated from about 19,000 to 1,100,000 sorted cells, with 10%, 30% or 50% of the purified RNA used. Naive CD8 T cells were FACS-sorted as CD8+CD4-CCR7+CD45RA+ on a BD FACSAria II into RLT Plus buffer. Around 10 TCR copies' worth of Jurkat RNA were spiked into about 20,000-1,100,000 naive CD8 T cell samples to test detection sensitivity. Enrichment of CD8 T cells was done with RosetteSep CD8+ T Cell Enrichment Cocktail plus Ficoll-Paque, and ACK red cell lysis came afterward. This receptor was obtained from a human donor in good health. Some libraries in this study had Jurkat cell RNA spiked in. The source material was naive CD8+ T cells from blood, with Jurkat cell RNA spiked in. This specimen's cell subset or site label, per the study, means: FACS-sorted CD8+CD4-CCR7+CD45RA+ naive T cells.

The CDR3 reads as follows: CATTMGLEAFF. The DNA sequence reads TGTGCCACAACCATGGGGCTTGAAGCTTTCTTT. The chain uses TRBV6-5 and TRBJ1-1; TRBD1 is possibly the D segment (5 matching bases). The CDR3 holds 11 amino acids from the cysteine to the phenylalanine. Only the CDR3 DNA stays, 33 bases, in frame from base 1. V is cut by 10 bases and J by 7 bases, and the space between the germline ends is 13 bases. CDR1 and CDR2 (MNHEY, SVGAGI) derive from the germline V gene.